These T cell receptor beta chains were read from a single sample in a study of CD8+ T cells in alopecia areata. Clones were sequenced by immunoSEQ multiplex PCR, and TCRdb holds only the in-frame ones, with some missing. The sample lists 150,000 or so clones; about 49% were seen once. Here the sequenced sample was CD8+ T cells sorted from blood, taken at week 0. The receptors originated from a human donor with alopecia areata. Both conserved end residues are part of each CDR3. The D gene is left open where the match is weak. Clone size is stated in some rows and not others, as once, few, many or a class when expanded.

TRBV27	TRBJ1-6	-	-	CASSLWGSGSPLHF	TGTGCCAGCAGTTTATGGGGGAGTGGTTCACCCCTCCACTTT
TRBV29-1	TRBJ2-1	-	TRBD1	CSVHRDRVNEQFF	TGCAGCGTCCACCGGGACAGGGTCAATGAGCAGTTCTTC
TRBV6-5	TRBJ2-7	-	TRBD1	CASTSPGQGLYEQYF	TGTGCCAGCACCTCCCCGGGACAGGGGCTTTACGAGCAGTACTTC
TRBV7-9	TRBJ2-2	-	TRBD1	CASSLRGPSLFF	TGTGCCAGCAGCTTAAGGGGGCCTTCGTTGTTTTTT
TRBV18	TRBJ1-2	-	-	CASSPGAHGYTF	TGTGCCAGCTCACCAGGGGCCCATGGCTACACCTTC
TRBV7-9	TRBJ1-4	few	-	CASSFTDEKLFF	TGTGCCAGCAGCTTTACAGATGAAAAACTGTTTTTT
TRBV27	TRBJ1-5	-	-	CASSSAVGNQPQHF	TGTGCCAGCAGCTCGGCCGTGGGCAATCAGCCCCAGCATTTT
TRBV18	TRBJ1-2	-	-	CASSRRDIFNYGYTF	TGTGCCAGCTCACGCCGGGACATCTTTAACTATGGCTACACCTTC
TRBV14	TRBJ2-7	few	-	CASSFSYEQYF	TGTGCCAGCAGCTTCTCTTACGAGCAGTACTTC
TRBV29-1	TRBJ1-1	-	-	CSVEAGGRQNGAFF	TGCAGCGTTGAAGCCGGGGGCCGTCAGAACGGAGCTTTCTTT
TRBV29-1	TRBJ2-3	few	-	CSATRGSVTDTQYF	TGCAGCGCAACTCGCGGGTCGGTCACAGATACGCAGTATTTT
TRBV15	TRBJ2-7	-	TRBD1	CATGQGRPYEQYF	TGTGCCACCGGACAGGGGAGACCCTACGAGCAGTACTTC
TRBV7-3	TRBJ2-7	-	TRBD1	CASSITGDYEQYF	TGTGCCAGCAGCATCACAGGGGACTACGAGCAGTACTTC
TRBV27	TRBJ1-6	-	-	CASSFRDSYNSPLHF	TGTGCCAGCAGTTTCAGGGACTCCTATAATTCACCCCTCCACTTT
TRBV13	TRBJ2-7	few	-	CASSPRGHTGSYEQYF	TGTGCCAGCAGCCCCCGGGGCCATACTGGCTCCTACGAGCAGTACTTC
TRBV27	TRBJ2-7	-	TRBD1	CASSLKRQGAGMPYEQYF	TGTGCCAGCAGTTTAAAGAGACAGGGGGCCGGTATGCCATACGAGCAGTACTTC
TRBV30	TRBJ2-2	-	TRBD1	CAWSVPRRGTGDTGELFF	TGTGCCTGGAGTGTACCCCGCCGAGGGACAGGGGACACCGGGGAGCTGTTTTTT
TRBV27	TRBJ2-2	-	-	CASSFTTNTGELFF	TGTGCCAGCAGTTTCACCACGAACACCGGGGAGCTGTTTTTT
TRBV11-2	TRBJ1-2	-	-	CASSFGGNGYTF	TGTGCCAGCAGCTTCGGAGGGAATGGCTACACCTTC
TRBV29-1	TRBJ2-7	-	-	CSVGAPTSYEQYF	TGCAGCGTTGGGGCACCTACCTCCTACGAGCAGTACTTC
TRBV4-3	TRBJ1-6	few	TRBD1	CASSQRLGTGDDISPLHF	TGCGCCAGCAGCCAAAGATTAGGGACAGGGGATGATATTTCACCCCTCCACTTT
TRBV5-4	TRBJ2-1	-	-	CASSLAFGSHEQFF	TGTGCCAGCAGCTTGGCATTTGGATCCCATGAGCAGTTCTTC
TRBV5-6	TRBJ1-5	-	-	CASSLAGQGSQPQHF	TGTGCCAGCAGCTTGGCCGGTCAGGGTAGTCAGCCCCAGCATTTT
TRBV30	TRBJ1-2	-	-	CAWAGPTSSYTF	TGTGCCTGGGCGGGACCCACAAGCAGCTACACCTTC
TRBV4-2	TRBJ2-2	-	TRBD1	CASSQSWIGTGGNTGELFF	TGTGCCAGCAGCCAATCATGGATAGGGACAGGCGGGAACACCGGGGAGCTGTTTTTT
TRBV27	TRBJ2-5	-	-	CASSLRDGEETQYF	TGTGCCAGCAGTCTCCGGGACGGAGAAGAGACCCAGTACTTC
TRBV10-3	TRBJ2-7	-	-	CAISEFHAWRDLGEQYF	TGTGCCATCAGTGAGTTTCACGCATGGAGGGATCTCGGCGAGCAGTACTTC